A single sample is the source of the 3 T cell receptor beta chains below, sequenced in a study of cytomegalovirus exposure and HLA in healthy donors. Both 60 Vbeta primers and 13 Jbeta primers went into the PCR. Assay: immunoSEQ multiplex PCR; the TCRdb copy retains only in-frame clones and omits some. The specimen's table records some 200,000 clones. Sequencing used PBMCs. The receptors derive from a boy aged 5-17 years in good health and CMV-seronegative.

Remarks on this clone: Mismatch with germline at one junction end may stem from a read error. This sequence joins TRBV4-1 and TRBJ1-5; 12 bases map to TRBD1. This CDR3 is 18 amino acids long. The V gene's germline CDR1 is MGHRA and CDR2 YSYEKL. DNA of the CDR3: TGCGCCAGCAGCCAGATTGGGCTTGGGACAGGGGGCAAACAGCCCCAGCATTTT. It yields the protein CASSQIGLGTGGKQPQHF.

V is TRBV9 and J is TRBJ1-3; no clear D. V was pared by 1 base and J by 0 bases, with 2 bases between. Germline CDR1 reads SGDLS; CDR2 reads YYNGEE. The CDR3 is 13 amino acids. CDR3 protein: CASSVHSGNTIYF. In DNA form, the CDR3 reads TGTGCCAGCAGCGTACACTCTGGAAACACCATATATTTT.

This chain uses TRBV6-5 with TRBJ1-2; 9 nucleotides line up with TRBD1. With V trimmed by 2 bases and J by 1 base, 5 bases remained unmatched. The CDR3 totals 16 residues. Germline V gene data show CDR1 as MNHEY and CDR2 as SVGAGI. CDR3 region: CASSYRSGQGNYGYTF. The CDR3 DNA sequence: TGTGCCAGCAGTTACCGTTCGGGACAGGGTAACTATGGCTACACCTTC.